This T cell receptor beta chain was captured in a study of regulatory T cells in long-lasting Graves disease. Arm-PCR of CDR3 regions and iRepertoire HTBI primers were used to build TCR beta libraries. TCRdb independently ran MiXCR on the multiplex PCR reads; one entry per CDR3 protein. Among 600,000 to 800,000 distinct CDR3 sequences listed, around 30% were seen once. General study findings and limits: Persistent cases favored TRBV28, TRBJ1-2 and TRBJ2-5. Among persistent patients, a larger number of public clonotypes were shared (approximately 3,000) than among newly diagnosed patients (around 980).

Time point described: persistent/refractory GD, antithyroid drugs over 5 years with positive TRAb. The authors made the TCR library using RNA they extracted from PBMCs. Germline lookup yields CDR1 MGHRA and CDR2 YSYEKL. V was cut by 3 bases and J by 8 bases, with 13 bases left in between. The CDR3 has 13 amino acids. Concerning this clonotype: Its antigen is unidentified.

Sample: peripheral blood mononuclear cells (PBMCs), taken when the disease was refractory, from a patient treated with antithyroid drugs. V is TRBV4-1 and J is TRBJ1-1; D not resolved. The TCR originated in a female donor with Graves disease. CDR3 sequence (DNA): TGCGCCAGCAGCCACTTTACGGAGAGGGAAGCTTTCTTT. Translated, it gives CASSHFTEREAFF.